These 28 T cell receptor beta chains originate from one sample sequenced in a study of cytomegalovirus exposure and HLA in healthy donors. Clones were sequenced by immunoSEQ multiplex PCR, and TCRdb holds only the in-frame ones, with some missing. The sample contains over 200,000 clones, roughly 88% of which appear only once. Input material: PBMCs. These receptors all stem from a woman aged 18-29 years in good health and CMV-seronegative.

This clone was seen a few times. The V and J genes are TRBV10-1 and TRBJ2-7; TRBD1 might be the D (5 bases). The CDR3 runs 12 residues. CDR1 and CDR2 (germline): WNHNN, SYGVQD (reference sequence). V lost 6 bases, J lost 7 bases, and 13 bases lay in between. CDR3 DNA: TGCGCCAGCAGCCAGGGCATCGGTGAGCAGTACTTC. Its translation: CASSQGIGEQYF.

The CDR3 nucleotides read TGTGCCAGCAGCTTAGGCCTAGCGGGAGGAGGGGAGCAGTTCTTC. This translates into CASSLGLAGGGEQFF. The gene calls are TRBV13 and TRBJ2-1; 11 bases map to TRBD2. The CDR3 covers 15 residues. Germline-derived CDR1 and CDR2 are PRHDT and FYEKMQ (reference sequence). The V gene end was trimmed by 0 bases and the J gene end by 10 bases; junction bases not matched to a gene: 5.

The chain recombines TRBV6-6 with TRBJ1-2; D may be TRBD1 (6 bases). The CDR3 has 14 residues. The germline CDR1 and CDR2 sequences are MNHNY and SVGAGI (reference sequence). V shed 5 bases and J shed 2 bases, with 12 bases lying between them. CDR3 sequence: CASSLRDKNYGYTF. The CDR3 nucleotides are TGTGCCAGCAGTCTAAGGGACAAGAACTATGGCTACACCTTC.

The chain uses TRBV7-9 and TRBJ2-7; 12 bases agree with TRBD2. This CDR3 spans 14 amino acids. Germline V gene data show CDR1 as SEHNR and CDR2 as FQNEAQ (reference sequence). Trimming removed 3 bases from V and 5 bases from J; junction bases left unmatched: 2. The CDR3 is CASSLTSGSDEQYF. The CDR3 DNA reads as TGTGCCAGCAGCTTGACTAGCGGGAGTGACGAGCAGTACTTC.

The chain has TRBV19 and TRBJ2-7; 8 positions match TRBD1. Germline V CDR1 and CDR2: LNHDA, SQIVND (reference sequence). The CDR3 consists of 13 residues. Trimming at V came to 5 bases and at J to 5 bases, leaving 5 bases not matched to a gene. CDR3 sequence: CASSDRGPHEQYF. CDR3 nucleotide sequence: TGTGCCAGTAGTGACAGGGGCCCCCACGAGCAGTACTTC.

The CDR3 DNA reads as TGTGCCAGCAGTGATTGGAGCGGTCTAGGTGAAGCTTTCTTT. Amino acid sequence: CASSDWSGLGEAFF. The gene calls are TRBV2 and TRBJ1-1; the D is unclear. Germline CDR1 SNHLY, CDR2 FYNNEI. V lost 3 bases and J lost 7, with 15 bases in between. CDR3 size: 14 residues. The whole variable domain, filled in from reference TRBV2 and TRBJ1-1, reads EPEVTQTPSHQVTQMGQEVILRCVPISNHLYFYWYRQILGQKVEFLVSFYNNEISEKSEIFDDQFSVERPDGSNFTLKIRSTKLEDSAMYFCASSDWSGLGEAFFGQGTRLTVV.

The J gene is TRBJ1-2, the V gene TRBV25-1, with D possibly being TRBD1 (5 bases). Germline CDR1 MGHDK, CDR2 SYGVNS. V shed 4 bases and J shed 4 bases, with 16 bases lying between them. The CDR3 covers 15 residues. The CDR3 bases are TGTGCCAGCAGTGGGGGGGGTGGCAGGACCTATGGCTACACCTTC. Amino acid sequence: CASSGGGGRTYGYTF.

The CDR3 sequence is CATGAGRKFVETQYF. CDR3 DNA sequence: TGTGCCACCGGAGCGGGGAGGAAGTTTGTGGAGACCCAGTACTTC. The chain is built from TRBV15 and TRBJ2-5, with 7 bases identical to TRBD2. This CDR3 spans 15 amino acids. Germline trimming cut 8 bases from V and 5 bases from J; bases unmatched to any gene: 14. Germline CDR1 reads LNHNV; CDR2 reads YYDKDF (reference sequence).

J is TRBJ1-1 and V is TRBV6-5; D ambiguous. The CDR3 consists of 15 residues. The germline V gene has CDR1 MNHEY and CDR2 SVGAGI. The V and J ends lost 7 bases and 0 bases respectively, with 15 bases between them. In nucleotides, the CDR3 is TGTGCCAGCATCGGGGTGAAAGGTTTGAACACTGAAGCTTTCTTT. Its translation is CASIGVKGLNTEAFF.

V is TRBV6-1 and J is TRBJ1-4; 8 bases are shared with TRBD1. V dropped 6 bases and J dropped 7; count of bases not matched to a gene: 7. This CDR3 region has 14 residues. The germline CDR1 and CDR2 sequences are MNHNS and SASEGT. CDR3 loop: CASRVTGGREKLFF. The CDR3 nucleotides read TGTGCCAGCAGAGTCACAGGGGGTCGTGAAAAACTGTTTTTT.

The chain joins TRBV9 to TRBJ1-5; D is perhaps TRBD1 (6 bases). Germline loops: CDR1 SGDLS, CDR2 YYNGEE. The germline V and J ends were trimmed by 0 bases and 0 bases, with 7 bases remaining between them. This CDR3 contains 15 residues. The CDR3 protein is CASSVAGDSNQPQHF. CDR3 DNA: TGTGCCAGCAGCGTAGCAGGGGATAGCAATCAGCCCCAGCATTTT.

The rearrangement uses TRBV5-1 and TRBJ1-1; possibly TRBD1 for D (5 bases). Germline CDR1 is SGHRS and CDR2 is YFSETQ. V was shortened by 4 bases and J by 5 bases, with 18 bases between the two germline ends. The CDR3 totals 15 residues. This CDR3 is CASSESGRRETEAFF. The DNA of the CDR3 is TGCGCCAGCAGCGAATCGGGACGCCGGGAGACTGAAGCTTTCTTT.

The chain combines TRBV7-9 with TRBJ2-5, with TRBD2 identical over 7 bases. The CDR3 sequence is 16 residues long. Germline V lookup: CDR1 SEHNR, CDR2 FQNEAQ (reference sequence). The V segment lost 1 base and the J segment 5 bases; nucleotides outside the gene matches: 10. The CDR3 region has the DNA TGTGCCAGCAGCTTAGTTTCGGCGGGAGACCGGGAGACCCAGTACTTC. Protein product: CASSLVSAGDRETQYF. Combining the CDR3 with reference TRBV7-9 and TRBJ2-5 gives the whole variable domain DTGVSQNPRHKITKRGQNVTFRCDPISEHNRLYWYRQTLGQGPEFLTYFQNEAQLEKSRLLSDRFSAERPKGSFSTLEIQRTEQGDSAMYLCASSLVSAGDRETQYFGPGTRLLVL.

In DNA, the CDR3 is TGTGCCAGCAGTCCGGGACAGGGTCTGTTCGAGCAGTACTTC. This encodes CASSPGQGLFEQYF. The rearrangement joins TRBV27 to TRBJ2-7, with TRBD1 matching 9 bases. The germline V gene encodes CDR1 MNHEY and CDR2 SMNVEV (reference sequence). Trimming removed 5 bases from V and 6 bases from J; junction bases left unmatched: 8. There are 14 residues in the CDR3.

CDR3 in DNA: TGTGCCAGCAGTTACTCCCTGACAGGGCCTGGAAACACCATATATTTT. It yields the protein CASSYSLTGPGNTIYF. This rearrangement joins TRBV6-5 to TRBJ1-3, with 7 nucleotides matching TRBD1. V lost 0 bases to trimming and J lost 2 bases; unmatched junction nucleotides: 4. From germline, CDR1 is MNHEY and CDR2 SVGAGI. This CDR3 has 16 amino acids.

A note on this clone: Mismatch with germline at one junction end may stem from a read error. V is TRBV7-7 and J is TRBJ2-1; D possibly corresponds to TRBD1 (7 bases). This CDR3 spans 13 amino acids. Per germline, CDR1 SSHAT and CDR2 FNYEAQ (reference sequence). The CDR3 reads CASSLPGGNEQFF. The CDR3 coding sequence is TGTGCTAGCAGCTTGCCAGGGGGGAATGAGCAGTTCTTC.

As DNA, the CDR3 is TGTGCCAGCAGCCCGGGGGACTTTCTTTACAATGAGCAGTTCTTC. Translated, it gives CASSPGDFLYNEQFF. V gene TRBV7-3 combines with J gene TRBJ2-1, with TRBD2 as a possible D gene (6 bases). CDR3 length: 15 amino acids. Trimming took off 5 bases at V and 4 bases at J, with 15 bases between the two ends. Germline V CDR1 and CDR2: SGHTA, FQGTGA. Drawing the rest from reference TRBV7-3 and TRBJ2-1, the complete variable domain is GAGVSQTPSNKVTEKGKYVELRCDPISGHTALYWYRQSLGQGPEFLIYFQGTGAADDSGLPNDRFFAVRPEGSVSTLKIQRTERGDSAVYLCASSPGDFLYNEQFFGPGTRLTVL.

This clone has just one count. V is TRBV9 and J is TRBJ2-1; perhaps TRBD1 as D (5 bases). V was trimmed by 0 bases and J by 1 base, leaving 8 bases between them. Germline lookup yields CDR1 SGDLS and CDR2 YYNGEE. CDR3 length: 15 residues. The CDR3 loop is CASSVEGVSYNEQFF. The CDR3 DNA sequence: TGTGCCAGCAGCGTAGAAGGGGTATCCTACAATGAGCAGTTCTTC. The full variable domain, completed using reference TRBV9 and TRBJ2-1, is DSGVTQTPKHLITATGQRVTLRCSPRSGDLSVYWYQQSLDQGLQFLIQYYNGEERAKGNILERFSAQQFPDLHSELNLSSLELGDSALYFCASSVEGVSYNEQFFGPGTRLTVL.

V is TRBV15 and J is TRBJ1-1; D gene uncertain. V lost 0 bases, J lost 6 bases, and 14 bases lay in between. The V gene's germline CDR1 is LNHNV and CDR2 YYDKDF (reference sequence). CDR3 length: 15 residues. The CDR3 sequence: CATSRDRLGGAEAFF. CDR3 DNA: TGTGCCACCAGCAGAGATCGTCTGGGAGGCGCTGAAGCTTTCTTT.

In its sample, this clone was seen once. The V gene is TRBV28, the J gene TRBJ1-1; D is ambiguous. The CDR3 is made up of 12 amino acids. Between the trimmed V and J ends, which lost 8 bases and 1 base, there was a span of 8 bases. The germline gives CDR1 MDHEN, CDR2 SYDVKM. CDR3 sequence (DNA): TGTGCCAGCGCGTCCCCGAACACTGAAGCTTTCTTT. This translates into CASASPNTEAFF.

The chain uses TRBV30 and TRBJ2-1; 7 bases align to TRBD1. The CDR3 has 15 residues. The trim removed 1 base at V and 3 bases at J, leaving 6 bases unmatched. Looked up from germline, CDR1 is GTSNPN and CDR2 is SVGIG (reference sequence). CDR3 DNA: TGTGCCTGGAGTGCCCCAGGACAGGACTACAATGAGCAGTTCTTC. This translates into CAWSAPGQDYNEQFF.

V is TRBV5-4 and J is TRBJ1-1; TRBD1 is a possible D gene (6 bases). Germline V lookup: CDR1 SGHNT, CDR2 YYREEE (reference sequence). The CDR3 loop spans 15 amino acids. V was clipped by 5 bases and J by 3 bases, with 17 bases between them. The CDR3 DNA reads TGTGCCAGCAGTTCCATGGACAGAAGTTACACTGAAGCTTTCTTT. Its translation is CASSSMDRSYTEAFF.

The gene calls are TRBV27 and TRBJ2-5, with 12 bases fitting TRBD1. The CDR3 spans 16 residues. V trimming: 6 bases; J trimming: 5 bases; junction bases outside the gene matches: 10. Germline lookup yields CDR1 MNHEY and CDR2 SMNVEV (reference sequence). In DNA, the CDR3 is TGTGCCAGCAGCATCTCCGGGACAGGGGGCTGGGAGACCCAGTACTTC. This codes for CASSISGTGGWETQYF.

The chain uses TRBV19 and TRBJ2-2; the match to TRBD2 covers 16 bases. V lost 5 bases, J lost 4 bases, and 10 bases stayed unmatched. CDR3 length: 19 residues. Looked up from germline, CDR1 is LNHDA and CDR2 is SQIVND (reference sequence). CDR3 DNA: TGTGCCAGTAGTTTACCGGGACTAGCGGGAGGGCCGGGCACCGGGGAGCTGTTTTTT. It translates to CASSLPGLAGGPGTGELFF.

The chain combines TRBV2 with TRBJ2-3; maybe TRBD2 (5 bases). The V end was cut by 6 bases, the J end by 5 bases, with 9 bases between. This CDR3 comprises 12 residues. Looked up from germline, CDR1 is SNHLY and CDR2 is FYNNEI. The CDR3 DNA reads TGTGCCAGCAGAACACTAGGAGATACGCAGTATTTT. Amino acid sequence: CASRTLGDTQYF.

This rearrangement joins TRBV9 to TRBJ2-1, with D hard to call. Germline values: CDR1 SGDLS, CDR2 YYNGEE. Trimming pared 0 bases from V and 3 bases from J, leaving 10 bases between. The CDR3 is 15 residues long. CDR3 in amino acids: CASSVGSGNYNEQFF. The CDR3 coding sequence is TGTGCCAGCAGCGTAGGGTCCGGTAACTACAATGAGCAGTTCTTC.

V gene TRBV30 combines with J gene TRBJ2-7, with a tentative D call TRBD1 (5 bases). From germline, CDR1 is GTSNPN and CDR2 SVGIG (reference sequence). Trimming shortened V by 2 bases and J by 3 bases, and 5 bases separated the two germline ends. This CDR3 is 11 amino acids long. CDR3 protein: CAWSQGYEQYF. CDR3 nucleotides: TGTGCCTGGAGTCAGGGCTACGAGCAGTACTTC.

The V and J genes are TRBV27 and TRBJ2-7, with TRBD2 matching over 8 bases. This CDR3 region has 15 residues. Losses at the gene ends were 2 bases for V and 4 bases for J; bases not matched to a gene: 7. Germline V gene data show CDR1 as MNHEY and CDR2 as SMNVEV (reference sequence). The CDR3 spells CASSLRLAGIYEQYF. As DNA, the CDR3 is TGTGCCAGCAGTTTACGTCTAGCGGGTATATACGAGCAGTACTTC.